This T cell receptor (beta chain) came from a study of blood T cell repertoires in COVID-19. Overall study context: Samples came from the United States, Italy and Spain, spanning acute and convalescent COVID-19. PBMCs, B-cell-depleted T cells, or T cells provided the cDNA or gDNA that made up the material.

As processed by the authors: Amplification from reference gene primers served as the basis for estimated nucleated cell counts. The protocol was immunoSEQ multiplex PCR, while the TCRdb copy is restricted to in-frame clones and leaves out a portion. V and J calls and clone size are copied from that table; D and trimming were computed from the DNA. The sample shows some 250,000 clones, around 86% of them seen only once. This CDR3 spans 16 amino acids. Deletions cut 0 bases from V and 0 bases from J, with 9 bases between. Germline CDR1 is LGHNA and CDR2 is YSLEER. Sequences were obtained from peripheral blood. The source of this sequence is a woman aged 60-75 years with active or convalescent COVID-19. V gene TRBV4-3 combines with J gene TRBJ1-3; D remains unclear. Here the CDR3 DNA reads TGCGCCAGCAGCCAAGATATCTTGAGCTCTGGAAACACCATATATTTT. Residues: CASSQDILSSGNTIYF.